These 9 T cell receptor beta chains share one sample of origin, sequenced in a study of blood T cell repertoires in COVID-19. The assay was immunoSEQ multiplex PCR, and TCRdb's table has in-frame clones only and misses some. There are around 250,000 clones in the sample; around four fifths occur only once, and around 5.4% lies in the top ten. Sequencing was performed on peripheral blood. The receptors come from an elderly man with acute or convalescent COVID-19.

The chain links TRBV7-9 to TRBJ2-7, with unresolved D. The germline CDR1 and CDR2 sequences are SEHNR and FQNEAQ (reference sequence). Trimming removed 5 bases at V and 7 bases at J, with 21 bases between. There are 15 residues in the CDR3. Written as DNA, the CDR3 is TGTGCCAGCAGCCCACAAGAGGTTTCTTCGAGGGAGCAGTACTTC. Protein product: CASSPQEVSSREQYF. The full variable domain, its missing parts supplied by reference TRBV7-9 and TRBJ2-7, is DTGVSQNPRHKITKRGQNVTFRCDPISEHNRLYWYRQTLGQGPEFLTYFQNEAQLEKSRLLSDRFSAERPKGSFSTLEIQRTEQGDSAMYLCASSPQEVSSREQYFGPGTRLTVT.

V is TRBV5-4 and J is TRBJ1-1; 9 bases fit TRBD1. J was trimmed by 4 bases and V by 4 bases; bases with no gene match: 11. This CDR3 is 16 amino acids long. Germline values: CDR1 SGHNT, CDR2 YYREEE (reference sequence). CDR3 coding DNA: TGTGCCAGCAGCCCGAAACAGGGGGCCGATGGCACTGAAGCTTTCTTT. This translates into CASSPKQGADGTEAFF.

The chain uses TRBV30 and TRBJ1-6, with TRBD1 identical over 8 bases. The V segment lost 7 bases and the J segment 12 bases; nucleotides outside the gene matches: 8. The CDR3 covers 12 residues. From germline, CDR1 is GTSNPN and CDR2 SVGIG (reference sequence). The CDR3 coding sequence is TGTGCCTCAGGACAGGGAAAAAGACCCCTCCACTTT. Its protein product is CASGQGKRPLHF.

CDR3 loop: CASSSGGTGGYQPQHF. DNA of the CDR3: TGTGCCAGCAGTTCTGGCGGGACAGGGGGGTATCAGCCCCAGCATTTT. V usage is TRBV28 and J usage is TRBJ1-5; 11 nucleotides match TRBD1. The CDR3 is 16 residues long. The germline CDR1 and CDR2 sequences are MDHEN and SYDVKM. Unmatched junction bases numbered 7, after V lost 4 bases and J lost 5 bases.

The chain employs TRBV24-1 and TRBJ2-2; TRBD2 agrees at 14 bases. The CDR3 length is 16 residues. Germline loops: CDR1 KGHDR, CDR2 SFDVKD. V lost 12 bases to trimming and J lost 5 bases; unmatched junction nucleotides: 10. The CDR3 region has the DNA TGTGCCTCGGGGACTAGCGGGAGAGGTGGGACCGGGGAGCTGTTTTTT. As protein: CASGTSGRGGTGELFF.

The V gene is TRBV10-3, the J gene TRBJ2-6; 11 nucleotides match TRBD1. The trim removed 2 bases at V and 0 bases at J, leaving 0 bases unmatched. The germline V gene encodes CDR1 ENHRY and CDR2 SYGVKD. The CDR3 runs to 17 residues. CDR3 protein: CAISEGTGGSGANVLTF. The CDR3, as DNA: TGTGCCATCAGTGAGGGGACAGGGGGCTCTGGGGCCAACGTCCTGACTTTC.

The count of this clone is one. The chain has TRBV7-9 and TRBJ1-6; perhaps TRBD1 as D (5 bases). CDR1 is SEHNR and CDR2 is FQNEAQ in the germline V gene (reference sequence). The V end lost 5 bases, the J end lost 10 bases, and 18 bases lay between the germline ends. The CDR3 consists of 15 residues. Written as DNA, the CDR3 is TGTGCCAGCAGCCGCTCCGGGGGACGCGACTCACCCCTCCACTTT. Encoded protein: CASSRSGGRDSPLHF.

The rearrangement joins TRBV7-2 to TRBJ2-1; 7 bases align to TRBD1. The CDR3 contains 14 residues. J gave up 7 bases and V 4 bases, and 7 bases lay outside the gene matches. Germline-derived CDR1 and CDR2 are SGHTA and FQGNSA. The CDR3 DNA follows: TGTGCCAGCAGCTGGATAGGCAGGGGGAATGAGCAGTTCTTC. Protein sequence: CASSWIGRGNEQFF.

A remark on this clone: Other DNA sequences in the sample encode the same CDR3. The chain combines TRBV3-1 (or the pseudogene TRBV3-2) with TRBJ2-7, with TRBD2 as a possible D gene (5 bases). Per germline, CDR1 LGHDT and CDR2 YNNKEL (reference sequence). V gave up 1 base and J gave up 4 bases, with 5 bases separating them. The CDR3 is 12 amino acids. The CDR3 loop reads CASSQGGYEQYF. CDR3 in DNA: TGTGCCAGCAGCCAAGGAGGGTACGAGCAGTACTTC.